The rows below give T cell receptor beta chains drawn from one sample of a study of T cells in Graves' hyperthyroidism and ophthalmopathy. TCRdb analysed the multiplex PCR reads with MiXCR anew, one entry per CDR3 protein. The sample holds about 600,000 distinct CDR3 sequences, roughly 15% seen once. The specimen sequenced was blood. Receptor source: a woman aged 45-59 years with Graves' ophthalmopathy. CDR3s include the opening cysteine and the closing phenylalanine or tryptophan.

v_call cdr3_aa
TRBV4-2 CASSHLPGLAGGYEQYF
TRBV7-9 CASSPDRATNEKLFF
TRBV6-1 CASRTGTGDTDTQYF
TRBV29-1 CSVEGTGFWENGYTF
TRBV11-2 CASSLEFRVADTQYF
TRBV12-3/TRBV12-4 CASSPGHLNTEAFF
TRBV13 CASSPAHRPYEQYF
TRBV7-2 CASSLVVGNNSPLHF
TRBV3-1 CASRQGQRYEQYF
TRBV28 CASTPGLGYGYTF
TRBV15 CATVSSYNEQFF
TRBV2 CASSPETSGIYEQYF
TRBV24-1 CATSDVAGEAYNEQFF
TRBV20-1 CSARGRWNEQFF
TRBV5-1 CASSLELGGQYEQYF
TRBV19 CASSIQQTYEQYF
TRBV9 CASSPIGPVGSEQYF
TRBV20-1 CSAGPGQGYTEAFF
TRBV4-3 CASSRGGTANTEAFF
TRBV7-2 CASSLLDGSYEQYF
TRBV11-1 CASSLELERTDTQYF
TRBV9 CASSYSSAPKHNEQFF
TRBV28 CASSRLAEITDTQYF
TRBV3-1 CASSQETTDSNQPQHF
TRBV9 CASSVELAGRNEQFF
TRBV20-1 CSAISGGGNYGHTF
TRBV15 CATSWVSGQGANEQFF
TRBV2 CASSNRDPVF
TRBV19 CASRGDRVGNTEAFF
TRBV4-3 CASRSTTNYGYTF
TRBV28 CASSLSGHRSADTQYF
TRBV7-9 CASSSTDRETQYF
TRBV28 CASSFAAGGYTF
TRBV19 CASRRQGGNTEAFF
TRBV20-1 CSAPTIGEQYF
TRBV10-3 CAISQTSRGGYEQFF
TRBV7-9 CASSRQGHPDTEAFF
TRBV12-3/TRBV12-4 CASSRGLSNQPQHF
TRBV7-3 CASSLLEQGLGEQFF
TRBV5-4 CASSNGAWEQYF
TRBV20-1 CSAGEAPIGEKLFF
TRBV30 CAWSVPGQGLNEQYF
TRBV18 CASSPKTGGLEQYF
TRBV20-1 CSASGSQDTQYF
TRBV29-1 CSAQLRGAYGYTF
TRBV2 CASSEPRFKQFF
TRBV18 CASSPLAQNTGELFF
TRBV11-3 CASSILAGSYGNEQFF
TRBV5-1 CASSVTVSSEAFF
TRBV29-1 CSVGGISETQYF
TRBV5-8 CASSLLNKGRGQPQHF
TRBV28 CASSTRTHGGHEQYF
TRBV20-1 CSARDGKDTQYF
TRBV2 CASSEYGEQYF
TRBV6-1 CASSTFGGTGEKLFF